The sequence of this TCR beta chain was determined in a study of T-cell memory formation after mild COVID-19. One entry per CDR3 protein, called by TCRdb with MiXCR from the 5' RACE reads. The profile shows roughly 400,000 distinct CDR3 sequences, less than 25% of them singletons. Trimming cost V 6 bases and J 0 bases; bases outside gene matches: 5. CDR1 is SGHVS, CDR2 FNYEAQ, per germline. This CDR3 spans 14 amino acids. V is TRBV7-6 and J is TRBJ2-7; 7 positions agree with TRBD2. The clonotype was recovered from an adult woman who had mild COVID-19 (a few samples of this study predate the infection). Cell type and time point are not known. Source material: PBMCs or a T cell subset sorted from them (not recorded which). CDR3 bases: TGTGCCAGCAGTGAGCGGGGAAGCTCCTACGAGCAGTACTTC. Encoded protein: CASSERGSSYEQYF.